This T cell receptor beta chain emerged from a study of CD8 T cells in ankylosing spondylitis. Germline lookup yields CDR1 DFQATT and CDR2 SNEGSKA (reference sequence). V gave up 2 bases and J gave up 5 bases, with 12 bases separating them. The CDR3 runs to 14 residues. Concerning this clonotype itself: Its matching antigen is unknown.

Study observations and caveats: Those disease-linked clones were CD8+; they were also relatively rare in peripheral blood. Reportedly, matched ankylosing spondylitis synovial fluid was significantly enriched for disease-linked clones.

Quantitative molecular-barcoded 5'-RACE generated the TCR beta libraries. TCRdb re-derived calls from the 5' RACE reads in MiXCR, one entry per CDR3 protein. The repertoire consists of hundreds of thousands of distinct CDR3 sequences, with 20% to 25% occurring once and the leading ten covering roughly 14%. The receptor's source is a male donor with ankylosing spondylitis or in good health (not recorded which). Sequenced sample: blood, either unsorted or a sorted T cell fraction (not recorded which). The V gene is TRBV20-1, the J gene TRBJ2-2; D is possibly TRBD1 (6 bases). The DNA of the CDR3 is TGCAGTGCTAGATTTACAGGGTGGACCGGGGAGCTGTTTTTT. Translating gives CSARFTGWTGELFF.